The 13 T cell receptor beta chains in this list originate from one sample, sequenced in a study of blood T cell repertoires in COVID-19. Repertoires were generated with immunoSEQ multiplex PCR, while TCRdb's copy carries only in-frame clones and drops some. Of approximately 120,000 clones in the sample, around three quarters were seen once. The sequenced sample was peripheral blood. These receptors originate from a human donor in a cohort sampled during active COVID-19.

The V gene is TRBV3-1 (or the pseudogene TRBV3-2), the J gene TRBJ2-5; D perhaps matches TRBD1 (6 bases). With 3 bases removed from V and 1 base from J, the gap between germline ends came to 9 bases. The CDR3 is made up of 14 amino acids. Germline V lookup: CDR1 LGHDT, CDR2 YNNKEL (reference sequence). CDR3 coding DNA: TGTGCCAGCAGCCACGGGACATTCCAAGAGACCCAGTACTTC. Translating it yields CASSHGTFQETQYF.

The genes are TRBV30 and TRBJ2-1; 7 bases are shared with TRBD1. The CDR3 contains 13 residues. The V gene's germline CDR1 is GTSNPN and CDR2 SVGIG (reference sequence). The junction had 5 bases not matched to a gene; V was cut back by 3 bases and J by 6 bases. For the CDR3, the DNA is TGTGCCTGGAGGCTGGGACAGTTCAATGAGCAGTTCTTC. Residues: CAWRLGQFNEQFF.

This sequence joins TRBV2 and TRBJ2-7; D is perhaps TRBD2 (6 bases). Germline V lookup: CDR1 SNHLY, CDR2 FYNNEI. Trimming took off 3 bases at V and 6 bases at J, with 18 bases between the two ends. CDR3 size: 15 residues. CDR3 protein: CASSDPPGDGGEQYF. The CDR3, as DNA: TGTGCCAGCAGTGACCCACCGGGGGACGGGGGCGAGCAGTACTTC. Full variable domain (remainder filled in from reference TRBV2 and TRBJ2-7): EPEVTQTPSHQVTQMGQEVILRCVPISNHLYFYWYRQILGQKVEFLVSFYNNEISEKSEIFDDQFSVERPDGSNFTLKIRSTKLEDSAMYFCASSDPPGDGGEQYFGPGTRLTVT.

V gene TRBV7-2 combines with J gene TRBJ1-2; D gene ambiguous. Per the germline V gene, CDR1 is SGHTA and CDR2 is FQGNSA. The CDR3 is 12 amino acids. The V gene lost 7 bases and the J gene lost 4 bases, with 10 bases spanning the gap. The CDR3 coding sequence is TGTGCCAGCAAGCCGGTCGGCTATGGCTACACCTTC. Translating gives CASKPVGYGYTF.

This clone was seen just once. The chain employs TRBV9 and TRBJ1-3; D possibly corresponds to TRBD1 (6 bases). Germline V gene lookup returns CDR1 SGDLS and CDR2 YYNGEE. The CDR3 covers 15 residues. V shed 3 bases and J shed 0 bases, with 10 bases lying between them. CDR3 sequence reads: CASSAHRASGNTIYF. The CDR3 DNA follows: TGTGCCAGCAGCGCCCACAGGGCCTCTGGAAACACCATATATTTT.

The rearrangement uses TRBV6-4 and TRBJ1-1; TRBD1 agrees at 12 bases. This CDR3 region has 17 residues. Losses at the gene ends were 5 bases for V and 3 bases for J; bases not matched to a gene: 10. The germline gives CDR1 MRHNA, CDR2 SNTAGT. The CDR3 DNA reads TGTGCCAGCAGTCAGTCCCGGGACAGGGGGCAGGACACTGAAGCTTTCTTT. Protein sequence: CASSQSRDRGQDTEAFF.

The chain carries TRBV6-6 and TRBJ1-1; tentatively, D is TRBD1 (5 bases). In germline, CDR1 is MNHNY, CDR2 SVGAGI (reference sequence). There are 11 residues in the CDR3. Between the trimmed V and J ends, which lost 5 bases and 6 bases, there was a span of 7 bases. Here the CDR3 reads CASSPQAEAFF. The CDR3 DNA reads TGTGCCAGCAGTCCACAGGCTGAAGCTTTCTTT.

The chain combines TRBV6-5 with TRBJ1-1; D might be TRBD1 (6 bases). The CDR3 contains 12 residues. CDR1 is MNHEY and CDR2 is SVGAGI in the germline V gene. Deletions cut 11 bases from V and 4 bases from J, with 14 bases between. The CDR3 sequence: CAVGGRATEAFF. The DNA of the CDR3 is TGTGCCGTTGGGGGCCGAGCCACTGAAGCTTTCTTT.

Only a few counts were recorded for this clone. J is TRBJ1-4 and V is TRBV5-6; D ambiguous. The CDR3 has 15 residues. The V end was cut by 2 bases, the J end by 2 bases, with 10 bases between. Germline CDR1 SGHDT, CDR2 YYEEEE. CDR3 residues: CASSLPGLTNEKLFF. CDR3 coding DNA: TGTGCCAGCAGCTTACCGGGTCTTACTAATGAAAAACTGTTTTTT.

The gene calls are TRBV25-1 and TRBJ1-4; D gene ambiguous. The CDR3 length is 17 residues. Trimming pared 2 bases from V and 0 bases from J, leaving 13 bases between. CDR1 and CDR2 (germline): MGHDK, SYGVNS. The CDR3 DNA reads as TGTGCCAGCAGTGAACGGCTAGGGAGATCAACTAATGAAAAACTGTTTTTT. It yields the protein CASSERLGRSTNEKLFF.

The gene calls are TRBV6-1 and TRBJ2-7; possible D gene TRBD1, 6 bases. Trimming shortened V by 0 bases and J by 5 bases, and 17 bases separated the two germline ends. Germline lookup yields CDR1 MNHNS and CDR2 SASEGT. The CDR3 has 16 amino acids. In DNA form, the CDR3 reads TGTGCCAGCAGTGAAGCCCTAGACAGGAGGATCAACGAGCAGTACTTC. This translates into CASSEALDRRINEQYF.

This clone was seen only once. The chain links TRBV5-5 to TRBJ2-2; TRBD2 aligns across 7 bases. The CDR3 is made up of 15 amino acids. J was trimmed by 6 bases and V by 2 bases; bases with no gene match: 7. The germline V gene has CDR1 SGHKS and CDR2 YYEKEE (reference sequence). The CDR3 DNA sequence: TGTGCCAGCAGCTTCCCGAGCGGGGTGGCCGGGGAGCTGTTTTTT. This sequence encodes CASSFPSGVAGELFF.

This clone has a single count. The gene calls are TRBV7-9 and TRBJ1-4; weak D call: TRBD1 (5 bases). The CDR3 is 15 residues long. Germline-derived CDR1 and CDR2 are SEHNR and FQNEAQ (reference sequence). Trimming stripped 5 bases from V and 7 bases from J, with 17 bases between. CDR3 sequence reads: CASSTGQPEGEKLFF. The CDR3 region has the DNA TGTGCCAGCAGCACGGGGCAACCGGAGGGTGAAAAACTGTTTTTT.